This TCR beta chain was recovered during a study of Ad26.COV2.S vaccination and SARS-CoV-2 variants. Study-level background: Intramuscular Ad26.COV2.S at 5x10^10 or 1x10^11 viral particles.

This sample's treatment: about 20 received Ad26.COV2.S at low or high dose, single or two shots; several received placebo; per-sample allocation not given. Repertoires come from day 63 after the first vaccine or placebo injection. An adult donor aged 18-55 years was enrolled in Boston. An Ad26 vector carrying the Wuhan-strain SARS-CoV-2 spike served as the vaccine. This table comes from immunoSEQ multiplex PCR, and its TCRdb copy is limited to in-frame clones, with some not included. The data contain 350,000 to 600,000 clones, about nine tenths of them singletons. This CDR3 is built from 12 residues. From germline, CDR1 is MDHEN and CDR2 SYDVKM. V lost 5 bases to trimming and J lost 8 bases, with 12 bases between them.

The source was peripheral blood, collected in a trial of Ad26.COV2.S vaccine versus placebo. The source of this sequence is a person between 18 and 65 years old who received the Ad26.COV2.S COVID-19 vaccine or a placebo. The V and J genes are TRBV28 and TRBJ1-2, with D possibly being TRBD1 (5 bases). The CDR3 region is CASSPRTRGYTF. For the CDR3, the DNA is TGTGCCAGCAGTCCCAGGACACGCGGCTACACCTTC.